This entry lists 26 T cell receptor beta chains sequenced from one sample in a study of beta chain features in type 1 diabetes. These receptors' antigens are unknown. Overall study results and limits: There was a moderate but significant shortening of TCRB CDR3s in all four CD4+ subsets of Type 1 diabetes patients.

Expressed TCRB transcripts got sequenced, as all isolated RNA was reverse transcribed. Assay used: immunoSEQ multiplex PCR; TCRdb lists only in-frame clones, some missing. Counted here are over 200,000 clones, about 11% occurring once; the ten biggest clones make up around 0.017%. What was sequenced was naive CD4+ T cells from blood. These receptors came from a man aged 30-40 years with type 1 diabetes.

Only a few counts were recorded for this clone. V gene TRBV15 combines with J gene TRBJ2-1; 10 bases match TRBD2. CDR3 size: 17 residues. V shed 3 bases, J shed 0 bases, and the junction held 5 bases outside the gene matches. Germline CDR1 reads LNHNV; CDR2 reads YYDKDF (reference sequence). The CDR3 is CATSSSSGGTSYNEQFF. The CDR3 nucleotides are TGTGCCACCAGCAGTTCTAGCGGGGGAACCTCCTACAATGAGCAGTTCTTC. The variable domain in full, with the rest retrieved from reference TRBV15 and TRBJ2-1, is DAMVIQNPRYQVTQFGKPVTLSCSQTLNHNVMYWYQQKSSQAPKLLFHYYDKDFNNEADTPDNFQSRRPNTSFCFLDIRSPGLGDTAMYLCATSSSSGGTSYNEQFFGPGTRLTVL.

The CDR3 coding sequence is TGTGCCAGCAGCCAGGCTAGCGGGGGAGCCCGGGGAACCCAGTACTTC. Translation: CASSQASGGARGTQYF. The chain recombines TRBV4-2 with TRBJ2-5; the match to TRBD2 covers 10 bases. V dropped 3 bases and J dropped 8; count of bases not matched to a gene: 12. Germline values: CDR1 LGHNA, CDR2 YNFKEQ. The CDR3 has 16 amino acids.

This clone has more than one count but fewer than ten. This chain links TRBV27 with TRBJ2-1; 8 bases align to TRBD2. This CDR3 region has 13 residues. Germline CDR1 reads MNHEY; CDR2 reads SMNVEV (reference sequence). Trimming at V came to 7 bases and at J to 12 bases, leaving 11 bases not matched to a gene. CDR3 DNA sequence: TGTGCCAGCAATACGGCGGGGGGTACTCGGCAGTTCTTC. It encodes CASNTAGGTRQFF.

The CDR3 DNA reads as TGTGCCAGCAGCCCGGACAGAGGACCCGATAATTCACCCCTCCACTTT. Its translation: CASSPDRGPDNSPLHF. V and J are TRBV5-6 and TRBJ1-6; weak D call: TRBD1 (6 bases). The germline V and J ends were trimmed by 4 bases and 5 bases, with 16 bases remaining between them. The CDR3 loop spans 16 amino acids. The V gene's germline CDR1 is SGHDT and CDR2 YYEEEE. The complete variable domain, with remaining parts taken from reference TRBV5-6 and TRBJ1-6, reads DAGVTQSPTHLIKTRGQQVTLRCSPKSGHDTVSWYQQALGQGPQFIFQYYEEEERQRGNFPDRFSGHQFPNYSSELNVNALLLGDSALYLCASSPDRGPDNSPLHFGNGTRLTVT.

This chain connects TRBV11-2 to TRBJ2-3; the match to TRBD2 covers 7 bases. Germline trimming cut 0 bases from V and 0 bases from J; bases unmatched to any gene: 3. The CDR3 totals 16 residues. Germline values: CDR1 SGHAT, CDR2 FQNNGV. CDR3 protein: CASSLESAGSTDTQYF. DNA for the CDR3: TGTGCCAGCAGCTTAGAATCAGCGGGGAGCACAGATACGCAGTATTTT.

This clone turned up a few times. The V gene is TRBV5-1, the J gene TRBJ2-5; TRBD2 agrees at 9 bases. CDR1 is SGHRS and CDR2 is YFSETQ in the germline V gene. V trimming: 1 base; J trimming: 2 bases; junction bases outside the gene matches: 6. The CDR3 totals 16 residues. CDR3 residues: CASSLLAGGNQETQYF. The CDR3 DNA sequence: TGCGCCAGCAGCTTGCTTGCGGGGGGGAATCAAGAGACCCAGTACTTC.

The gene calls are TRBV18 and TRBJ2-3; a weak D match, TRBD2 (5 bases). Trimming removed 5 bases at V and 6 bases at J, with 12 bases between. The CDR3 consists of 13 residues. The germline CDR1 and CDR2 sequences are KGHSH and LQKENI. CDR3 protein: CASSSYSGDTQYF. Written as DNA, the CDR3 is TGTGCCAGCTCATCCTATTCGGGGGATACGCAGTATTTT. Using reference TRBV18 and TRBJ2-3 for the parts outside the CDR3, the full variable domain is NAGVMQNPRHLVRRRGQEARLRCSPMKGHSHVYWYRQLPEEGLKFMVYLQKENIIDESGMPKERFSAEFPKEGPSILRIQQVVRGDSAAYFCASSSYSGDTQYFGPGTRLTVL.

The chain links TRBV4-3 to TRBJ1-5; D call uncertain. This CDR3 region has 16 residues. V was trimmed by 0 bases and J by 7 bases, leaving 16 bases between them. Per the germline V gene, CDR1 is LGHNA and CDR2 is YSLEER. CDR3 DNA sequence: TGCGCCAGCAGCCAAGATTGGTACGGGCGAGGGCAGCCCCAGCATTTT. This encodes CASSQDWYGRGQPQHF.

This clone was picked up a small number of times. This sequence joins TRBV27 and TRBJ2-3; possibly TRBD1 for D (6 bases). The CDR3 contains 14 residues. Deletions cut 2 bases from V and 0 bases from J, with 6 bases between. Germline CDR1 and CDR2: MNHEY and SMNVEV (reference sequence). The CDR3 DNA is TGTGCCAGCAGTTTAAGGGGGAGCACAGATACGCAGTATTTT. It codes for CASSLRGSTDTQYF.

The chain is built from TRBV19 and TRBJ1-5; possible D gene TRBD1, 6 bases. The germline CDR1 and CDR2 sequences are LNHDA and SQIVND (reference sequence). V shed 6 bases and J shed 7 bases, with 13 bases lying between them. CDR3 size: 13 residues. The CDR3 sequence is CASSGPGGQPQHF. The CDR3 DNA reads as TGTGCCAGTAGCGGACCGGGGGGCCAGCCCCAGCATTTT.

This clone was found a few times. The rearrangement joins TRBV4-2 to TRBJ2-7; tentatively, D is TRBD1 (6 bases). Deletions cut 4 bases from V and 6 bases from J, with 10 bases between. The CDR3 runs 12 residues. Germline V gene sequence: CDR1 LGHNA, CDR2 YNFKEQ. DNA of the CDR3: TGTGCCAGCAGCCTACAGGGCACCGAGCAGTACTTC. Its protein product is CASSLQGTEQYF.

This clone has just a few counts. One end of the junction is discordant with germline, which a read error may explain. The genes are TRBV10-3 and TRBJ2-1; maybe TRBD1 (5 bases). Per germline, CDR1 ENHRY and CDR2 SYGVKD. The CDR3 is 11 residues long. DNA of the CDR3: TGTGCCGTCAGGGCTTACAATGAGCAGTTCTTC. This gives the protein CAVRAYNEQFF.

Points on this clone: The same CDR3 also results from other DNA sequences found in this sample. The chain links TRBV4-1 to TRBJ1-2; 10 nucleotides align to TRBD1. V lost 6 bases and J lost 1; bases outside the gene matches: 2. The CDR3 sequence is 14 residues long. Germline lookup yields CDR1 MGHRA and CDR2 YSYEKL. CDR3 coding DNA: TGCGCCAGCAGTCGGGACAGGGGTAACTATGGCTACACCTTC. Protein product: CASSRDRGNYGYTF.

The sample holds a few counts of this clone. The chain couples TRBV29-1 to TRBJ2-3; tentative D call: TRBD1 (6 bases). The germline V gene encodes CDR1 SQVTM and CDR2 ANQGSEA. V gave up 4 bases and J gave up 4 bases, with 6 bases separating them. The length of the CDR3 is 11 residues. The CDR3: CSVAGADTQYF. CDR3 nucleotides: TGCAGCGTTGCAGGGGCAGATACGCAGTATTTT.

The chain is built from TRBV5-6 and TRBJ2-2; D not certain. There are 16 residues in the CDR3. CDR1 is SGHDT and CDR2 is YYEEEE in the germline V gene. Trimming took off 6 bases at V and 4 bases at J, with 19 bases between the two ends. CDR3 amino acids: CASMPLGTGGTGELFF. Written as DNA, the CDR3 is TGTGCCAGCATGCCCCTAGGTACCGGCGGCACCGGGGAGCTGTTTTTT.

Only a few counts were recorded for this clone. The V call is TRBV15, the J call TRBJ1-6, with a weak D call TRBD1 (5 bases). Germline CDR1 is LNHNV and CDR2 is YYDKDF (reference sequence). The CDR3 loop spans 13 amino acids. The V gene lost 3 bases and the J gene lost 10 bases, with 10 bases spanning the gap. CDR3 loop: CATSSQGGSPLHF. The CDR3 DNA follows: TGTGCCACCAGCAGTCAGGGCGGCTCACCCCTCCACTTT.

This clone was picked up a small number of times. This CDR3 is CASSLVGDKNTEAFF. In DNA, the CDR3 is TGTGCCAGCAGCTTGGTTGGGGACAAAAACACTGAAGCTTTCTTT. The V and J genes are TRBV5-6 and TRBJ1-1; D might be TRBD1 (6 bases). Trimming took 0 bases from V and 2 from J, leaving 11 bases between them. The CDR3 totals 15 residues. Germline V gene lookup returns CDR1 SGHDT and CDR2 YYEEEE.

J is TRBJ2-5 and V is TRBV5-4; TRBD1 matches 9 bases. The CDR3 runs to 14 residues. J was trimmed by 3 bases and V by 1 base; bases with no gene match: 1. Germline V gene data show CDR1 as SGHNT and CDR2 as YYREEE (reference sequence). CDR3 residues: CASSLTGGKETQYF. CDR3 coding DNA: TGTGCCAGCAGCTTGACAGGGGGCAAAGAGACCCAGTACTTC.

This clone was seen a handful of times. The chain has TRBV9 and TRBJ2-5; 8 nucleotides align to TRBD1. The V gene end was trimmed by 4 bases and the J gene end by 4 bases; junction bases not matched to a gene: 9. Germline CDR1 reads SGDLS; CDR2 reads YYNGEE. This CDR3 region has 15 residues. The CDR3 loop is CASSTQGAPLETQYF. CDR3 bases: TGTGCCAGCAGCACCCAGGGGGCGCCGCTAGAGACCCAGTACTTC.

In this sample, this clone turned up a few times. CDR3 in amino acids: CASSFVPGLTDTQYF. CDR3 DNA: TGTGCCAGCAGTTTTGTCCCGGGTCTCACAGATACGCAGTATTTT. This chain connects TRBV28 to TRBJ2-3; D gene ambiguous. The CDR3 loop spans 15 amino acids. Per germline, CDR1 MDHEN and CDR2 SYDVKM. V lost 3 bases and J 2 bases, leaving 12 bases between the germline ends. Full variable domain (rest looked up from reference TRBV28 and TRBJ2-3): DVKVTQSSRYLVKRTGEKVFLECVQDMDHENMFWYRQDPGLGLRLIYFSYDVKMKEKGDIPEGYSVSREKKERFSLILESASTNQTSMYLCASSFVPGLTDTQYFGPGTRLTVL.

A few counts support this clone. The V gene is TRBV25-1, the J gene TRBJ2-7; 8 positions match TRBD1. The CDR3 consists of 17 residues. J was trimmed by 1 base and V by 7 bases; bases with no gene match: 15. The germline CDR1 and CDR2 sequences are MGHDK and SYGVNS. In DNA, the CDR3 is TGTGCCAGCAAGGGTGCCTCCGGGACAGGTGGTTCCTACGAGCAGTACTTC. Translation: CASKGASGTGGSYEQYF.

This rearrangement joins TRBV7-3 to TRBJ2-3; TRBD1 matches at 9 bases. The ends lost 6 bases at V and 2 bases at J; junction bases unmatched: 6. The germline V gene encodes CDR1 SGHTA and CDR2 FQGTGA. The CDR3 has 15 residues. CDR3 region: CASRKQGALTDTQYF. DNA of the CDR3: TGTGCCAGCAGAAAACAGGGGGCCCTCACAGATACGCAGTATTTT.

V gene TRBV5-1 combines with J gene TRBJ1-1; D call uncertain. The CDR3 extends over 14 amino acids. Germline CDR1 and CDR2: SGHRS and YFSETQ. Between the trimmed V and J ends, which lost 6 bases and 1 base, there was a span of 13 bases. The CDR3 sequence: CASNPQPGNTEAFF. In DNA form, the CDR3 reads TGCGCCAGCAACCCCCAGCCGGGGAACACTGAAGCTTTCTTT.

This clone was observed a few times. This CDR3 reads CASCLPVTSYEQYF. DNA for the CDR3: TGTGCCAGCTGTCTACCTGTTACGTCCTACGAGCAGTACTTC. The V and J genes are TRBV2 and TRBJ2-7; no clear D gene. CDR3 length: 14 residues. V dropped 8 bases and J dropped 1 base, with 15 bases sitting between them. CDR1 and CDR2 from the germline V gene are SNHLY and FYNNEI.

CDR3 bases: TGTGCCAGCAGCTCACTAGGGGGCCCCTACAATGAGCAGTTCTTC. It encodes CASSSLGGPYNEQFF. J is TRBJ2-1 and V is TRBV5-4; 7 bases line up with TRBD1. V shed 3 bases and J 2 bases; nucleotides not matched to a gene: 5. The CDR3 extends over 15 amino acids. The V gene's germline CDR1 is SGHNT and CDR2 YYREEE (reference sequence).

This clone was seen a handful of times. This chain uses TRBV6-6 with TRBJ2-5, with D possibly matching TRBD1 (5 bases). The V end was cut by 2 bases, the J end by 1 base, with 11 bases between. There are 15 residues in the CDR3. Germline CDR1 is MNHNY and CDR2 is SVGAGI (reference sequence). The chain's CDR3 is CASSYPRQSQETQYF. CDR3 nucleotides: TGTGCCAGCAGTTACCCCCGACAGTCCCAAGAGACCCAGTACTTC.